A single sample gave rise to the 28 T cell receptor beta chains below, sequenced in a study of lung T cells in sarcoidosis with Löfgren's syndrome (dated by TCRdb to about 2017). Sequencing used an Illumina MiSeq. The public reads were reanalyzed by TCRdb: fastp trimming at Q25, MiXCR alignment, in-frame beta chains only. Identical CDR3 proteins give one entry, which carries the most common genes and DNA. This sample comprises tens of thousands of distinct CDR3 sequences, roughly 20% of them detected only once. Approximately 2.1% of the sample rests with the top ten. Input material: CD4+ T cells from PBMCs. The source is a human donor with sarcoidosis (Löfgren's syndrome or another form), or a control subject (not recorded which).

The J gene is TRBJ1-5, the V gene TRBV18, with D tentatively TRBD1 (5 bases). Germline loops: CDR1 KGHSH, CDR2 LQKENI. Trimming took off 8 bases at V and 7 bases at J, with 21 bases between the two ends. The CDR3 is 15 amino acids. CDR3 sequence: CASHPWDSSGQPQHF. As DNA, the CDR3 is TGTGCCAGCCACCCCTGGGACTCGTCAGGCCAGCCCCAGCATTTT.

The chain carries TRBV27 and TRBJ1-4, with D perhaps TRBD1 (6 bases). Germline-derived CDR1 and CDR2 are MNHEY and SMNVEV (reference sequence). V was shortened by 7 bases and J by 3 bases, with 15 bases between the two germline ends. This CDR3 has 15 amino acids. CDR3 sequence reads: CASTFSRGANEKLFF. As DNA, the CDR3 is TGTGCCAGCACTTTCAGCAGGGGAGCTAATGAAAAACTGTTTTTT.

The chain combines TRBV12-3 or TRBV12-4 with TRBJ2-5; TRBD1 might be the D (5 bases). Trimming cost V 5 bases and J 2 bases, with 12 bases left between them. The CDR3 loop spans 14 amino acids. The CDR3, as DNA: TGTGCCAGCAGTCTCAGGACAAAACAAGAGACCCAGTACTTC. It translates to CASSLRTKQETQYF.

On this clonotype: A much larger clone differs by one base, so this may be a read error. The gene calls are TRBV4-1 and TRBJ2-5; D not resolved. The CDR3 spans 15 residues. The germline V and J ends were trimmed by 4 bases and 1 base, with 13 bases remaining between them. Germline CDR1 is MGHRA and CDR2 is YSYEKL. Here the CDR3 reads CASSPLGSLQETQYF. CDR3 sequence (DNA): TGCGCCAGCAGCCCCCTCGGTAGTCTCCAAGAGACCCAGTACTTC.

This clonotype was seen at least ten times. The chain uses TRBV6-1 and TRBJ2-3, with unresolved D. The CDR3 length is 14 residues. Germline values: CDR1 MNHNS, CDR2 SASEGT. The V end was cut by 5 bases, the J end by 0 bases, with 9 bases between. CDR3 sequence reads: CASSFGSSTDTQYF. The DNA of the CDR3 is TGTGCCAGCAGTTTCGGGTCCAGCACAGATACGCAGTATTTT.

In the case of this clonotype: Because the CDR3 is missing its conserved closing phenylalanine or tryptophan, this is likely a read error. V gene TRBV6-1 combines with J gene TRBJ1-1; D unclear. Per the germline V gene, CDR1 is MNHNS and CDR2 is SASEGT. The CDR3 contains 13 residues. This chain's CDR3 is CVSRRGENTEAFS. The CDR3, as DNA: TGTGTCAGCAGACGTGGAGAGAACACTGAAGCTTTCTCT.

This clonotype was found many times. The rearrangement uses TRBV6-1 and TRBJ2-5, with D perhaps assigned TRBD1 or TRBD2 (5 bases each). CDR1 is MNHNS, CDR2 SASEGT, per germline. The V end was cut by 7 bases, the J end by 3 bases, with 18 bases between. This CDR3 spans 15 amino acids. The CDR3: CASTYLGAGKETQYF. The CDR3 region has the DNA TGTGCCAGCACCTACCTGGGAGCAGGGAAAGAGACCCAGTACTTC.

This clonotype has more than one count but fewer than ten. DNA for the CDR3: TGCAGCGTTGATGGGGGGCTGGACACCGGGGAGCTGTTTTTT. Protein: CSVDGGLDTGELFF. The chain carries TRBV29-1 and TRBJ2-2; tentatively, D is TRBD1 or TRBD2 (6 bases each). The CDR3 length is 14 residues. Germline loops: CDR1 SQVTM, CDR2 ANQGSEA. Trimming took off 3 bases at V and 3 bases at J, with 11 bases between the two ends.

Ten or more counts support this clonotype. This chain uses TRBV7-8 with TRBJ1-5; no definite D call. The V gene's germline CDR1 is SGHVS and CDR2 FQNEAQ. Trimming pared 5 bases from V and 0 bases from J, leaving 17 bases between. The CDR3 length is 17 residues. In nucleotides, the CDR3 is TGTGCCAGCAGCCTGAACGGGAGCCCGAATAGCAATCAGCCCCAGCATTTT. Translated, it gives CASSLNGSPNSNQPQHF. Full variable domain (outside the CDR3, taken from reference TRBV7-8 and TRBJ1-5): GAGVSQSPRYKVAKRGQDVALRCDPISGHVSLFWYQQALGQGPEFLTYFQNEAQLDKSGLPSDRFFAERPEGSVSTLKIQRTQQEDSAVYLCASSLNGSPNSNQPQHFGDGTRLSIL.

Comments on this clonotype: Germline and junction disagree at one end, which may indicate a read error. This CDR3 reads CASSQVVGGREEASF. CDR3 coding DNA: TGTGCCAGCAGCCAAGTAGTCGGCGGGAGAGAGGAGGCTTCCTTT. The chain carries TRBV3-1 and TRBJ1-1; D is unclear. The CDR3 sequence is 15 residues long. CDR1 LGHDT and CDR2 YNNKEL come from the germline V gene (reference sequence). Variable domain in full (rest from reference TRBV3-1 and TRBJ1-1): DTAVSQTPKYLVTQMGNDKSIKCEQNLGHDTMYWYKQDSKKFLKIMFSYNNKELIINETVPNRFSPKSPDKAHLNLHINSLELGDSAVYFCASSQVVGGREEASFGQGTRLTVV.

This clonotype was observed a few times. The junction does not match germline at one end; this may be a read error. The chain carries TRBV24-1 and TRBJ2-2; D is perhaps TRBD1 or TRBD2 (5 bases each). Germline V CDR1 and CDR2: KGHDR, SFDVKD. The CDR3 is 13 residues long. The CDR3, as DNA: TGTGCCGCCAGAGGGACCGACGGCGGGGAGCTGTTTTTT. Amino acids: CAARGTDGGELFF.

This clonotype has just one count. A read error may be the cause here, since a much bigger clone is one base away. The chain combines TRBV7-9 with TRBJ1-1; D call uncertain. Germline CDR1 reads SEHNR; CDR2 reads FQNEAQ (reference sequence). The CDR3 contains 12 residues. In DNA, the CDR3 is TGTGCCAGCACCTTAATGAGCACTGAAGCTTTCTTT. Protein product: CASTLMSTEAFF.

By share, this clonotype counts as medium-sized. The chain recombines TRBV6-1 with TRBJ2-3, with 7 bases identical to TRBD1. The CDR3 has 13 amino acids. V lost 8 bases, J lost 3 bases, and 5 bases stayed unmatched. Germline V gene lookup returns CDR1 MNHNS and CDR2 SASEGT. The CDR3 is CASYRGGTDTQYF. CDR3 DNA sequence: TGTGCCAGCTACAGGGGTGGAACAGATACGCAGTATTTT.

This clonotype was seen repeatedly, ten times or more. The chain recombines TRBV2 with TRBJ1-2, with TRBD1 matching over 8 bases. The germline CDR1 and CDR2 sequences are SNHLY and FYNNEI. Germline trimming cut 5 bases from V and 2 bases from J; bases unmatched to any gene: 10. The CDR3 runs 16 residues. CDR3 nucleotide sequence: TGTGCCAGCAGTTACAAAGGGACAGGACCGAACTATGGCTACACCTTC. This codes for CASSYKGTGPNYGYTF.

This clonotype was detected many times. The chain combines TRBV28 with TRBJ1-2; no firm D call. With 5 bases removed from V and 4 bases from J, the gap between germline ends came to 14 bases. This CDR3 region has 14 residues. The germline gives CDR1 MDHEN, CDR2 SYDVKM. This CDR3 reads CASSPSTKTYGYTF. The CDR3 coding sequence is TGTGCCAGCAGTCCCTCGACCAAAACCTATGGCTACACCTTC.

This clonotype has at least ten counts. The rearrangement links TRBV28 to TRBJ1-5; D remains unclear. With 6 bases removed from V and 3 bases from J, the gap between germline ends came to 15 bases. This CDR3 has 15 amino acids. Germline loops: CDR1 MDHEN, CDR2 SYDVKM. CDR3 region: CASRPGEYNNQPQHF. As DNA, the CDR3 is TGTGCCAGCAGACCGGGAGAATATAACAATCAGCCCCAGCATTTT. The whole variable domain, remainder taken from reference TRBV28 and TRBJ1-5, is DVKVTQSSRYLVKRTGEKVFLECVQDMDHENMFWYRQDPGLGLRLIYFSYDVKMKEKGDIPEGYSVSREKKERFSLILESASTNQTSMYLCASRPGEYNNQPQHFGDGTRLSIL.

This clonotype was observed many times. V gene TRBV12-3 or TRBV12-4 combines with J gene TRBJ2-3; D gene unclear. V was pared by 10 bases and J by 6 bases, with 11 bases between. The CDR3 totals 11 residues. The CDR3 DNA reads TGTGCCACCTCGTGGGTCGATACGCAGTATTTT. Translation: CATSWVDTQYF.

V is TRBV6-1 and J is TRBJ1-3; D gene ambiguous. In germline, CDR1 is MNHNS, CDR2 SASEGT. Trimming removed 5 bases from V and 2 bases from J, with 13 bases in between. The CDR3 is made up of 15 amino acids. Written as DNA, the CDR3 is TGTGCCAGCAGTTATTTGGGCCCCCCTGGAAACACCATATATTTT. It specifies CASSYLGPPGNTIYF.

Many counts were recorded for this clonotype. The CDR3 DNA follows: TGTGCCAGCAGATGGCCCGGGGGGCAAGGTGAAGCTTTCTTT. Its protein product is CASRWPGGQGEAFF. J is TRBJ1-1 and V is TRBV28, with D tentatively TRBD1 (6 bases). The CDR3 is 14 residues long. Per the germline V gene, CDR1 is MDHEN and CDR2 is SYDVKM. V lost 6 bases, J lost 7 bases, and 18 bases lay in between.

On this clonotype itself: A much larger clonotype is one base distant, so this may be a read error. The CDR3 does not close with the conserved phenylalanine or tryptophan, likely indicating a read error. The J gene is TRBJ1-5, the V gene TRBV4-2; D is ambiguous. V lost 0 bases and J 4 bases, leaving 10 bases between the germline ends. This CDR3 contains 15 residues. Germline assignment: CDR1 LGHNA and CDR2 YNFKEQ. This CDR3 reads CASSQDEGLNQPQHL. CDR3 sequence (DNA): TGTGCCAGCAGCCAAGATGAGGGTTTAAATCAGCCCCAGCATCTT.

Worth noting for this clonotype: Being one base from a much bigger clone, this may be a read error. The chain couples TRBV18 to TRBJ2-1; 15 bases are a match to TRBD2. The CDR3 length is 15 residues. CDR1 and CDR2 (germline): KGHSH, LQKENI. The CDR3 sequence: CASSRTSGRVNEQSF. DNA of the CDR3: TGTGCCAGCTCGCGGACTAGCGGGAGGGTAAATGAGCAGTCCTTC.

Many counts were recorded for this clonotype. The chain couples TRBV12-3 or TRBV12-4 to TRBJ2-1; TRBD1 agrees at 7 bases. V shed 1 base and J 3 bases; nucleotides not matched to a gene: 3. The CDR3 spans 15 residues. Here the CDR3 reads CASSLEAGGYNEQFF. The CDR3, as DNA: TGTGCCAGCAGTTTAGAGGCAGGGGGCTACAATGAGCAGTTCTTC.

V gene TRBV2 combines with J gene TRBJ1-5; D not certain. The CDR3 consists of 14 residues. Deletions cut 7 bases from V and 4 bases from J, with 14 bases between. From germline, CDR1 is SNHLY and CDR2 FYNNEI. Here the CDR3 reads CASNPDGFNQPQHF. The DNA of the CDR3 is TGTGCCAGCAACCCGGACGGATTTAATCAGCCCCAGCATTTT.

This clonotype was picked up a small number of times. A clone one base away is much larger, so this may be a read error. CDR3 amino acids: CASSLSTGGSYGYTF. The DNA for the CDR3 is TGTGCCAGCAGTTTATCAACCGGGGGAAGCTATGGCTACACCTTC. The J gene is TRBJ1-2, the V gene TRBV27; TRBD1 might be the D (5 bases). This CDR3 is 15 amino acids long. Germline CDR1 is MNHEY and CDR2 is SMNVEV (reference sequence). The V gene lost 0 bases and the J gene lost 4 bases, with 12 bases spanning the gap.

In this sample, this clonotype turned up many times. The rearrangement links TRBV7-3 to TRBJ1-6; no definite D call. The V and J ends lost 4 bases and 6 bases respectively, with 7 bases between them. CDR3 size: 13 residues. Germline CDR1 is SGHTA and CDR2 is FQGTGA. CDR3 loop: CASSSSSNSPLHF. DNA for the CDR3: TGTGCCAGCAGCTCGTCATCTAATTCACCCCTCCACTTT.

This clonotype was seen a few times. The rearrangement links TRBV2 to TRBJ2-1, with 10 bases lining up with TRBD1. Germline-derived CDR1 and CDR2 are SNHLY and FYNNEI. The CDR3 runs to 14 residues. Trimming took 5 bases from V and 7 from J; bases not matched to a gene: 5. The CDR3, as DNA: TGTGCCAGCAGTTACCGGGACAGGGGAAATGAGCAGTTCTTC. Encoded protein: CASSYRDRGNEQFF.

This clonotype was detected a few times. The gene calls are TRBV3-1 and TRBJ2-7, with 7 bases matching TRBD1. The germline V gene has CDR1 LGHDT and CDR2 YNNKEL (reference sequence). V shed 3 bases, J shed 7 bases, and the junction held 0 bases outside the gene matches. The CDR3 length is 11 residues. CDR3 sequence: CASSHRGEQYV. DNA of the CDR3: TGTGCCAGCAGCCACAGGGGGGAGCAGTACGTC.

This clonotype was counted only a few times. J is TRBJ2-2 and V is TRBV30; the match to TRBD2 covers 9 bases. This CDR3 spans 15 amino acids. V was clipped by 0 bases and J by 7 bases; unmatched bases: 6. Germline CDR1 GTSNPN, CDR2 SVGIG (reference sequence). CDR3 sequence reads: CAWSVRGLAGGELFF. For the CDR3, the DNA is TGTGCCTGGAGTGTACGGGGACTAGCAGGCGGGGAGCTGTTTTTT.